The clone carrying this TCR beta chain was picked up a small number of times. This record belongs to a study of T cells after somatic rescue of genetic block. Clones were sequenced by immunoSEQ multiplex PCR, and TCRdb holds only the in-frame ones, with some missing. The data hold 45,000 to 55,000 clones, with 96% observed a single time. The CDR3 totals 15 residues. Per the germline V gene, CDR1 is SGHRS and CDR2 is YFSETQ. V was clipped by 4 bases and J by 5 bases, with 18 bases between them. The source material was peripheral blood mononuclear cells (PBMCs). This TCR was recovered from a child under two years old. This chain joins TRBV5-1 and TRBJ2-5, with D perhaps TRBD1 or TRBD2 (5 bases each). The CDR3 DNA follows: TGCGCCAGCAGCCCCTCCCCCGGGGCAGGGGAGACCCAGTACTTC. Protein sequence: CASSPSPGAGETQYF.